Shown below are 17 T cell receptor beta chains from a single sample sequenced in a study of vaccination effects on CD4 cells after COVID-19. Here immunoSEQ multiplex PCR was the method, and the copy in TCRdb shows in-frame clones only, minus some. The repertoire holds about 63,000 clones, with roughly 75% as singletons. Expansion with viral peptide pools was applied to antigen-specific CD4+ T cells by the ViraFEST assay prior to sequencing. Isolation of CD4+ T cells took place after ten to eleven days of culture. According to the study, vaccine recipients showed no prior SARS-CoV-2 infection and negative nucleocapsid antibodies. Their antigens are not known. Specimen: CD4+ T cells from PBMCs cultured with HCoV-OC43 spike peptides, collected before COVID-19 vaccination. Subset in this sample: HCoV-OC43 spike overlapping peptide pool stimulation. The receptors come from a human donor who received a COVID-19 vaccine.

V and J are TRBV6-5 and TRBJ2-1; D not certain. Germline CDR1 is MNHEY and CDR2 is SVGAGI. V lost 0 bases and J 10 bases, leaving 7 bases between the germline ends. This CDR3 comprises 12 residues. CDR3 sequence (DNA): TGTGCCAGCAGTTACTCAGGAAAAGAGCAGTTCTTC. Protein product: CASSYSGKEQFF.

The rearrangement uses TRBV15 and TRBJ2-5, with D unresolved. Trimming stripped 2 bases from V and 4 bases from J, with 5 bases between. Per the germline V gene, CDR1 is LNHNV and CDR2 is YYDKDF (reference sequence). This CDR3 has 12 residues. The chain's CDR3 is CATSRSTETQYF. The CDR3 DNA reads as TGTGCCACCAGCAGAAGCACAGAGACCCAGTACTTC.

The chain joins TRBV5-5 to TRBJ2-3; no firm D call. The CDR3 extends over 18 amino acids. V was trimmed by 1 base and J by 6 bases, leaving 24 bases between them. Germline-derived CDR1 and CDR2 are SGHKS and YYEKEE (reference sequence). The CDR3 DNA is TGTGCCAGCAGCTTGTATCTATCGGCCGCGTCTCCTAGGGATACGCAGTATTTT. It codes for CASSLYLSAASPRDTQYF.

The V and J genes are TRBV3-1 (or the pseudogene TRBV3-2) and TRBJ2-5; no clear D gene. Per germline, CDR1 LGHDT and CDR2 YNNKEL (reference sequence). The CDR3 totals 16 residues. The germline V and J ends were trimmed by 4 bases and 2 bases, with 17 bases remaining between them. CDR3: CASSPRTEILQETQYF. CDR3 nucleotides: TGTGCCAGCAGCCCCCGGACGGAAATCCTTCAAGAGACCCAGTACTTC.

V gene TRBV6-2 or TRBV6-3 combines with J gene TRBJ1-5; no clear D. CDR1 and CDR2 from the germline V gene are MNHEY and SVGEGT. The CDR3 extends over 12 amino acids. V gave up 3 bases and J gave up 6 bases, with 6 bases separating them. DNA of the CDR3: TGTGCCAGCAGTTATCACCCTCAGCCCCAGCATTTT. This sequence encodes CASSYHPQPQHF.

This rearrangement joins TRBV24-1 to TRBJ2-2, with D perhaps matching TRBD2 (6 bases). Trimming stripped 2 bases from V and 0 bases from J, with 9 bases between. The length of the CDR3 is 16 residues. Germline V gene sequence: CDR1 KGHDR, CDR2 SFDVKD. Written as DNA, the CDR3 is TGTGCCACCAGTGATTGGAGGGATTCGAACACCGGGGAGCTGTTTTTT. It codes for CATSDWRDSNTGELFF.

This clone was seen only a few times. The chain links TRBV30 to TRBJ1-3; D remains unclear. CDR3 length: 12 residues. CDR1 GTSNPN and CDR2 SVGIG come from the germline V gene (reference sequence). Trimming cost V 4 bases and J 2 bases, with 6 bases left between them. The CDR3 here is CAWMSAGNTIYF. CDR3 nucleotide sequence: TGTGCCTGGATGTCGGCTGGAAACACCATATATTTT.

The chain carries TRBV19 and TRBJ1-2; D ambiguous. The CDR3 consists of 14 residues. The V gene's germline CDR1 is LNHDA and CDR2 SQIVND (reference sequence). Between the trimmed V and J ends, which lost 7 bases and 3 bases, there was a span of 15 bases. This CDR3 reads CASKMRGGDYGYTF. CDR3 sequence (DNA): TGTGCCAGTAAAATGCGGGGAGGCGACTATGGCTACACCTTC.

This sequence joins TRBV24-1 and TRBJ2-5, with D possibly being TRBD2 (5 bases). The CDR3 spans 12 residues. Per germline, CDR1 KGHDR and CDR2 SFDVKD. Trimming cost V 9 bases and J 0 bases, with 7 bases left between them. Here the CDR3 reads CATGENQETQYF. The CDR3 coding sequence is TGTGCCACCGGGGAGAACCAAGAGACCCAGTACTTC.

The chain recombines TRBV9 with TRBJ2-1; D is perhaps TRBD1 (5 bases). This CDR3 contains 15 residues. Looked up from germline, CDR1 is SGDLS and CDR2 is YYNGEE. Trimming shortened V by 3 bases and J by 4 bases, and 14 bases separated the two germline ends. CDR3 in amino acids: CASSATGDKYNEQFF. The CDR3 region has the DNA TGTGCCAGCAGCGCTACAGGTGATAAATACAATGAGCAGTTCTTC.

This chain uses TRBV7-8 with TRBJ1-4; tentatively, D is TRBD1 (5 bases). This CDR3 region has 15 residues. Germline loops: CDR1 SGHVS, CDR2 FQNEAQ. The ends were cut back, 2 bases at V and 0 bases at J, with 7 bases in the middle. The CDR3 DNA sequence: TGTGCCAGCAGCTTAAGGGGTGCAACTAATGAAAAACTGTTTTTT. Protein: CASSLRGATNEKLFF. Filled out from reference TRBV7-8 and TRBJ1-4, the complete variable domain reads GAGVSQSPRYKVAKRGQDVALRCDPISGHVSLFWYQQALGQGPEFLTYFQNEAQLDKSGLPSDRFFAERPEGSVSTLKIQRTQQEDSAVYLCASSLRGATNEKLFFGSGTQLSVL.

The chain combines TRBV19 with TRBJ2-6; D might be TRBD1 (6 bases). V lost 11 bases, J lost 12 bases, and 14 bases lay in between. The CDR3 sequence is 11 residues long. Germline CDR1 reads LNHDA; CDR2 reads SQIVND (reference sequence). The CDR3 region has the DNA TGTGCCCAGGGGCAGGCGACCGTCCTGACTTTC. Translating gives CAQGQATVLTF.

V and J are TRBV4-1 and TRBJ2-3; D is unclear. Between the trimmed V and J ends, which lost 3 bases and 8 bases, there was a span of 9 bases. This CDR3 is built from 12 residues. Germline CDR1 and CDR2: MGHRA and YSYEKL. This CDR3 is CASSQGPGTQYF. The CDR3 region has the DNA TGCGCCAGCAGCCAGGGTCCAGGTACGCAGTATTTT.

The chain carries TRBV6-1 and TRBJ1-3; the D gene is possibly TRBD1 (5 bases). Per germline, CDR1 MNHNS and CDR2 SASEGT. This CDR3 is built from 16 residues. V gave up 2 bases and J gave up 0 bases, with 11 bases separating them. The CDR3 reads CASSESWGSSGNTIYF. The DNA of the CDR3 is TGTGCCAGCAGTGAATCGTGGGGGAGCTCTGGAAACACCATATATTTT.

The chain carries TRBV28 and TRBJ2-7; 9 bases are shared with TRBD1. The V gene's germline CDR1 is MDHEN and CDR2 SYDVKM. The CDR3 sequence is 15 residues long. Trimming at V came to 5 bases and at J to 3 bases, leaving 8 bases not matched to a gene. CDR3 DNA sequence: TGTGCCAGCAGTGGGGGACAGGGTGGCTACTACGAGCAGTACGTC. Amino acids: CASSGGQGGYYEQYV.

V is TRBV14 and J is TRBJ1-3, with D unresolved. Trimming pared 1 base from V and 0 bases from J, leaving 4 bases between. CDR3 length: 14 amino acids. Germline CDR1 is SGHDN and CDR2 is FVKESK. CDR3 sequence: CASSQVASGNTIYF. The CDR3 coding sequence is TGTGCCAGCAGCCAAGTCGCCTCTGGAAACACCATATATTTT.

The chain's CDR3 is CASSLGGSQRAQETQYF. Here the CDR3 DNA reads TGTGCCAGCAGCTTAGGGGGTTCACAAAGGGCGCAAGAGACCCAGTACTTC. This chain uses TRBV7-9 with TRBJ2-5, with D hard to call. Germline V CDR1 and CDR2: SEHNR, FQNEAQ (reference sequence). The ends were cut back, 1 base at V and 2 bases at J, with 17 bases in the middle. There are 17 residues in the CDR3.